This T cell receptor (beta chain) stems from a study of blood T cell repertoires in COVID-19 (dated by TCRdb to the early 2020s). Looking at the study overall: Samples covering the acute and convalescent phases of COVID-19 were provided by collaborators in the United States, Italy and Spain. Samples were obtained from the ongoing ImmuneRACE study (first 160 participants) and from over 1,000 subjects provided by 6 global collaborators. Where available, HLA class I and class II types were taken from metadata supplied by the sample provider and were not determined by assay-based typing. The material from the prospective study consisted of cDNA or gDNA derived from T cells, B-cell-depleted T cells, or PBMCs. A de-identified subject ID, COVID-19 status, age in years and sex were almost always included in the sample metadata. Deeply sampled blood TCRbeta repertoires from subjects exposed to, actively infected with, or recovered from COVID-19 were included in the dataset. The repertoires were released in a freely available public database meant as a resource for research on the immune response to SARS-CoV-2. Overall study results and their limits: The quantity of clinical and demographic metadata differed by source and by participant and was supplied without curation.

Remarks on this clone: Its antigen is not yet known. There are no base qualities to consult, and no much larger clone falls within one base.

Whole blood was collected in K2EDTA tubes by collaborating institutions according to the institutions' own protocols. For TCRbeta analysis, collaborator samples were shipped as frozen whole blood, as isolated PBMCs, or as DNA extracted from either sample type. Trimming accounts for 5 bases at V and 5 bases at J, while the number of junction bases matched to no gene is 7. The CDR3 contains 15 residues, cysteine and phenylalanine counted. The read is trimmed to its CDR3 DNA, 45 bases read in frame from base 1. CDR1 and CDR2 were assigned from the germline V gene as SGHVS and FQNEAQ. The immunoSEQ Assay, a bias-controlled multiplex PCR, was used to amplify TCRbeta CDR3 regions from genomic DNA. On the authors' methods: Nucleated cell counts per sample were estimated from amplification of reference gene primers within the assay. Sequence reads were collapsed and filtered to measure the absolute abundance of every unique TCRbeta CDR3 rearrangement. For each sample, productive Simpson clonality was calculated as the square root of Simpson's diversity index over productive rearrangements. TCRdb retrieved this table from immuneACCESS and kept in-frame rearrangements only. Not all clones are present; in checked studies, unresolved V genes account for under half, and no reason is known for the remainder. From that table come the V and J calls and clone size; the DNA was used to work out D and trimming. The sample table holds tens of thousands of clones, of which 85% were seen once. In total, the top ten clones hold approximately 15% of the sample.

The TCR was taken from a human donor in a cohort sampled during active COVID-19. Here the chain combines TRBV7-8 and TRBJ1-4; TRBD1 agrees with 8 junctional bases. Specimen: peripheral blood. The DNA reads TGTGCCAGCAGCGTTCGACAGGGGCGGAATGAAAAACTGTTTTTT. Its protein reads: CASSVRQGRNEKLFF.